This is a list of T cell receptor beta chains from one sample in a study of blood T cell repertoires in COVID-19. The data were produced by immunoSEQ multiplex PCR, yet TCRdb's version contains in-frame clones alone and is incomplete. This sample carries about 320,000 clones, approximately 91% of them seen once, and the ten largest clones take roughly 5.3%. Material for sequencing was PBMCs or T cells enriched from blood (not recorded which). The receptor source for this set is a man aged 55 to 70 who had recovered from COVID-19. Each CDR3 is given with its conserved first and last residue. Each record gives: J gene, V gene, D gene, CDR3 protein, CDR3 DNA. A D gene is named only where the DNA matches it firmly.

j_call: TRBJ1-2
v_call: TRBV27
d_call: NA
cdr3_aa: CASSPLSISNYGYTF
cdr3_nt: TGTGCCAGCAGTCCCCTCAGTATTTCGAACTATGGCTACACCTTC

j_call: TRBJ2-7
v_call: TRBV27
d_call: NA
cdr3_aa: CASSITGSRSYF
cdr3_nt: TGTGCCAGCAGCATAACCGGGTCCCGATCGTACTTC

j_call: TRBJ2-1
v_call: TRBV24-1
d_call: TRBD1
cdr3_aa: CAAGQGVGNEQFF
cdr3_nt: TGTGCCGCCGGACAGGGGGTTGGAAATGAGCAGTTCTTC

j_call: TRBJ1-2
v_call: TRBV28
d_call: NA
cdr3_aa: CATWTDPNYGYTF
cdr3_nt: TGTGCCACCTGGACAGACCCTAACTATGGCTACACCTTC

j_call: TRBJ2-7
v_call: TRBV19
d_call: NA
cdr3_aa: CASSMAPQGSYEQYF
cdr3_nt: TGTGCCAGTAGTATGGCCCCCCAGGGCTCCTACGAGCAGTACTTC

j_call: TRBJ2-2
v_call: TRBV18
d_call: TRBD1
cdr3_aa: CASSHGQVKPTGELFF
cdr3_nt: TGTGCCAGCTCACATGGACAGGTTAAACCCACCGGGGAGCTGTTTTTT

j_call: TRBJ1-2
v_call: TRBV7-9
d_call: TRBD1
cdr3_aa: CASSPRGFGYTF
cdr3_nt: TGTGCCAGCAGCCCCAGGGGGTTTGGCTACACCTTC

j_call: TRBJ1-1
v_call: TRBV19
d_call: TRBD1
cdr3_aa: CASRPLQGHGNTEAFF
cdr3_nt: TGTGCCAGTAGGCCCCTACAGGGGCACGGGAACACTGAAGCTTTCTTT

j_call: TRBJ1-1
v_call: TRBV6-5
d_call: NA
cdr3_aa: CASSYSGGGDTEAFF
cdr3_nt: TGTGCCAGCAGTTACTCCGGCGGAGGGGACACTGAAGCTTTCTTT

j_call: TRBJ1-5
v_call: TRBV10-1
d_call: TRBD1
cdr3_aa: CASSEGGSQPQHF
cdr3_nt: TGCGCCAGCAGTGAAGGGGGCAGTCAGCCCCAGCATTTT

j_call: TRBJ2-1
v_call: TRBV4-1
d_call: NA
cdr3_aa: CASTTGSVSGNEQFF
cdr3_nt: TGCGCCAGCACCACAGGGTCCGTTTCCGGAAATGAGCAGTTCTTC